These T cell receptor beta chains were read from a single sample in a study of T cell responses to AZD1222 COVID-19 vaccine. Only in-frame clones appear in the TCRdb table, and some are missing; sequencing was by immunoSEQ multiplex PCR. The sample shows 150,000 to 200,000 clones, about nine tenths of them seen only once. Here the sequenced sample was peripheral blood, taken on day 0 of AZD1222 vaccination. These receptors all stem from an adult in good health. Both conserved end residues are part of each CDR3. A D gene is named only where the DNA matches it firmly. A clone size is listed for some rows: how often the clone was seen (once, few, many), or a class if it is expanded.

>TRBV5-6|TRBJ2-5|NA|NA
TGTGCCAGCAGCGTTAGCGAGACCCAGTACTTC
CASSVSETQYF
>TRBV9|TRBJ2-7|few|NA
TGTGCCAGCAGCCCCCGGACAGACTCCTACGAGCAGTACTTC
CASSPRTDSYEQYF
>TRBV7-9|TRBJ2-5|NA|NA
TGTGCCAGCAGCTTAGTAGCAACCGCCCAAGAGACCCAGTACTTC
CASSLVATAQETQYF
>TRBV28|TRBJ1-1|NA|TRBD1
TGTGCCAGCTACGGACAGGGGGAGACTGAAGCTTTCTTT
CASYGQGETEAFF
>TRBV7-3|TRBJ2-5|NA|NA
TGTGCCAGCAGCTTAATGGGACTGGATGAAGAGACCCAGTACTTC
CASSLMGLDEETQYF
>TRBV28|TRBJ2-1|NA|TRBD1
TGTGCCAGCAGTGGCCTCGGGACAGGGGTCACAAAATCAGACAATGAGCAGTTCTTC
CASSGLGTGVTKSDNEQFF
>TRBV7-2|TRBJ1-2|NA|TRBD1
TGTGCCAGCAGCACCGGGACAGGATGGAGCTATGGCTACACCTTC
CASSTGTGWSYGYTF
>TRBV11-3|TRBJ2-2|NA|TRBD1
TGTGCCAGCAGCCGACAGGGGACCGGGGAGCTGTTTTTT
CASSRQGTGELFF
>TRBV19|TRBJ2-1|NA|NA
TGTGCCAGTAGGACCAGGGAGCTAAGCTCCTACAATGAGCAGTTCTTC
CASRTRELSSYNEQFF
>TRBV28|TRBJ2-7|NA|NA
TGTGCCAGCAGTATACAGGACTACGAGCAGTACTTC
CASSIQDYEQYF
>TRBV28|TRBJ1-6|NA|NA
TGTGCCAGCAGTTTAAGACAGCTTTATAATTCACCCCTCCACTTT
CASSLRQLYNSPLHF
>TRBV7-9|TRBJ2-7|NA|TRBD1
TGTGCCAGCAGCTCAGGGACAGGGTGGCACTACGAGCAGTACTTC
CASSSGTGWHYEQYF
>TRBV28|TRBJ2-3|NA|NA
TGTGCCAGCAGTTTAGAGGGACCGGCCGGCACAGATACGCAGTATTTT
CASSLEGPAGTDTQYF
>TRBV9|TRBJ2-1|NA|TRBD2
TGTGCCAGCAGCGCCCACGGGGGGGTATCTGAGCAGTTCTTC
CASSAHGGVSEQFF
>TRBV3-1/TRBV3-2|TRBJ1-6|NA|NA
TGTGCCAGCAGCCAACAGGGAGGGAATTCACCCCTCCACTTT
CASSQQGGNSPLHF
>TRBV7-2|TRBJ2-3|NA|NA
TGTGCCAGCAGCTTAGCACTGGGGGTGAGCACAGATACGCAGTATTTT
CASSLALGVSTDTQYF
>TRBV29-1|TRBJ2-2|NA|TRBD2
TGCAGCGCCTTTATAGCGGGAGGGGGCACCGGGGAGCTGTTTTTT
CSAFIAGGGTGELFF
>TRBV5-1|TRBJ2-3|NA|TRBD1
TGCGCCAGCAGACAGGGGGCAGATACGCAGTATTTT
CASRQGADTQYF
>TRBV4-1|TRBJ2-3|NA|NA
TGCGCCAGCAGCCAAGATAGGACTCCTCAGACGGATACGCAGTATTTT
CASSQDRTPQTDTQYF
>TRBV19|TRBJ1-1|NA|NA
TGTGCCAGTAGTATGAGGGTACTCCAGAACACTGAAGCTTTCTTT
CASSMRVLQNTEAFF
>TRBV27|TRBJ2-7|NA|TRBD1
TGTGCCAGCAGTTCGGGACAGCTATACGAGCAGTACTTC
CASSSGQLYEQYF
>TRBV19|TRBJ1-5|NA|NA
TGTGCCAGTAGTACCGGTATTTTGACGGGCAATCAGCCCCAGCATTTT
CASSTGILTGNQPQHF
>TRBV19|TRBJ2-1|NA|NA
TGTGCCAGTAAGAGGGATCAACACAATGAGCAGTTCTTC
CASKRDQHNEQFF
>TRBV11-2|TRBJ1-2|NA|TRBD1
TGTGCCAGCAGCACCCAAGAACAGGGGACAAACTATGGCTACACCTTC
CASSTQEQGTNYGYTF
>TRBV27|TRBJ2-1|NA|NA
TGTGCCAGCAGTTTATCTACGGGACCAAATGAGCAGTTCTTC
CASSLSTGPNEQFF
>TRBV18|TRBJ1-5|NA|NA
TGTGCCAGCTCTCCTTCATCTAGCATGAATCAGCCCCAGCATTTT
CASSPSSSMNQPQHF
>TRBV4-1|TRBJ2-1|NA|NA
TGCGCCAGCAGCCAAGTATACTCGGCAATACGGTTCTTC
CASSQVYSAIRFF
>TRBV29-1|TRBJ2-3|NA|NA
TGCAGCGTTGAAGATTTGTGGGGCGGGAATAGGGGCCCAGATACGCAGTATTTT
CSVEDLWGGNRGPDTQYF
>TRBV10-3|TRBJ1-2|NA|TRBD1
TGTGCCATCAGCTCCGGGGGAACAGGGGACTATGGCTACACCTTC
CAISSGGTGDYGYTF
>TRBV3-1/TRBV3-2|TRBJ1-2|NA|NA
TGTGCCAGCAGCCAAGATCTGCTTCTGGGAGGGTATGGCTACACCTTC
CASSQDLLLGGYGYTF
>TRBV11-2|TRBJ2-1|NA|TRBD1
TGTGCCAGCAGCTCTCCGACAGGGGGCCCCTACAATGAGCAGTTCTTC
CASSSPTGGPYNEQFF
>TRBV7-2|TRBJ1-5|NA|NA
TGTGCCAGCAGCTTACAGGGCGCAGTGAGCAATCAGCCCCAGCATTTT
CASSLQGAVSNQPQHF
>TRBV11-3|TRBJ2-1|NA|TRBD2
TGTGCCAGCAGCTTAGGGGGGACTAGCGGGGGGACCCGCTCCTACAATGAGCAGTTCTTC
CASSLGGTSGGTRSYNEQFF
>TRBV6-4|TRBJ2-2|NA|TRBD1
TGTGCCAGCAGTCCTTTTCCCGGGACAGGGGAACACGGGGAGCTGTTTTTT
CASSPFPGTGEHGELFF
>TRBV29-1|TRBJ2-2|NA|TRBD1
TGCAGCGTTGACTTGGGACAGGGCCCCGGGGAGCTGTTTTTT
CSVDLGQGPGELFF
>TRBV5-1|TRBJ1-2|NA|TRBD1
TGCGCCAGCAGCATCGGACAGGGGGCGTCTTTTAACTATGGCTACACCTTC
CASSIGQGASFNYGYTF
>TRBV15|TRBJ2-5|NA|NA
TGTGCCACCAGCAGAGAGAGGAGCCAAGAGACCCAGTACTTC
CATSRERSQETQYF
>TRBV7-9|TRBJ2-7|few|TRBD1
TGTGCCAGCAGCTCGCAGGGTAGGACAGGGTACTTCGAGCAGTACTTC
CASSSQGRTGYFEQYF
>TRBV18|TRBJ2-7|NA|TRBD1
TGTGCCAGCTCATCGACAGGGGTCGATGGGGAGCAGTACTTC
CASSSTGVDGEQYF
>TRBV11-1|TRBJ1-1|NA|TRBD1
TGTGCCAGCAGTCGGGACAGCCTGAACACTGAAGCTTTCTTT
CASSRDSLNTEAFF
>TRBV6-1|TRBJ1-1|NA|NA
TGTGCCAGCAGTGAAGCTGGGGCCTACACTGAAGCTTTCTTT
CASSEAGAYTEAFF
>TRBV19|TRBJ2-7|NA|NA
TGTGCCAGTAGTATAGATCCTCCTCTTAGGCGGACCGAGCAGTACTTC
CASSIDPPLRRTEQYF
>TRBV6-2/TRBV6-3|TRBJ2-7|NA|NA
TGTGCCAGCAGCCGTAGGACATACTACGAGCAGTACTTC
CASSRRTYYEQYF
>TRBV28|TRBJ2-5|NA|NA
TGTGCCAGCAGCCCCCAGCGAGAGACCCAGTACTTC
CASSPQRETQYF
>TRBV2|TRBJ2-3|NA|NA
TGTGCCAGCAGTGGCCTCGTAACAGATACGCAGTATTTT
CASSGLVTDTQYF
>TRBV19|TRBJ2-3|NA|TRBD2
TGTGCCAGTAGTATTTTATCCGGCGGGAGGGCCACAGATACGCAGTATTTT
CASSILSGGRATDTQYF
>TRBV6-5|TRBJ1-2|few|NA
TGTGCCAGCAGATCGGAACAGGGCTATGGCTACACCTTC
CASRSEQGYGYTF
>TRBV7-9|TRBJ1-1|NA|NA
TGTGCCAGCAGCTTAGTCACCGGCGGAACTGAAGCTTTCTTT
CASSLVTGGTEAFF
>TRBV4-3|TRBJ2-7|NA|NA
TGCGCCAGCAGCCAAGAAGCAGCGGCCGAGCAGTACTTC
CASSQEAAAEQYF